Each of the 24 T cell receptor beta chains below was sequenced from the same sample in a study of CD8 T cells in ankylosing spondylitis. General study results and limits: Seemingly distinctive of ankylosing spondylitis blood was a TCR beta motif formed by eight highly homologous variants.

One entry per CDR3 protein results from TCRdb running MiXCR on the 5' RACE reads. Counted here are approximately 400,000 distinct CDR3 sequences, roughly a sixth occurring once; the ten biggest clones make up 0.95% to 1.1%. These receptors have no known antigen. Sequenced sample: blood, either unsorted or a sorted T cell fraction (not recorded which). Every receptor here comes from a male donor with ankylosing spondylitis.

The J gene is TRBJ2-1, the V gene TRBV11-2; the match to TRBD2 covers 8 bases. The length of the CDR3 is 14 residues. V was clipped by 5 bases and J by 8 bases; unmatched bases: 8. Germline CDR1 and CDR2: SGHAT and FQNNGV. This chain's CDR3 is CASSPGLAGDEQFF. CDR3 in DNA: TGTGCCAGCAGCCCCGGACTAGCCGGCGATGAGCAGTTCTTC.

The chain carries TRBV24-1 and TRBJ1-2; 7 bases map to TRBD1. Germline assignment: CDR1 KGHDR and CDR2 SFDVKD. J gave up 9 bases and V 4 bases, and 13 bases lay outside the gene matches. CDR3 length: 15 residues. The CDR3 loop is CATSDDPTGDGSYTF. CDR3 sequence (DNA): TGTGCCACCAGTGACGACCCCACAGGGGACGGGAGCTACACCTTC.

The V gene is TRBV20-1, the J gene TRBJ2-1; 8 bases line up with TRBD2. The CDR3 loop spans 14 amino acids. Trimming cost V 5 bases and J 2 bases; bases outside gene matches: 5. Germline V gives CDR1 DFQATT, CDR2 SNEGSKA (reference sequence). CDR3 in DNA: TGCAGTGCTCCGACTAGCGAGGCCTACAATGAGCAGTTCTTC. Amino acid sequence: CSAPTSEAYNEQFF.

This clonotype was picked up a small number of times. The rearrangement joins TRBV2 to TRBJ1-5; D is unresolved. Trimming left V 7 bases short and J 6 bases short, with 16 bases between. CDR1 SNHLY and CDR2 FYNNEI come from the germline V gene. This CDR3 region has 14 residues. The CDR3: CASTAIPTIQPQHF. The CDR3 DNA is TGTGCCAGCACCGCGATACCTACAATTCAGCCCCAGCATTTT. The complete variable domain, with remaining parts taken from reference TRBV2 and TRBJ1-5, reads EPEVTQTPSHQVTQMGQEVILRCVPISNHLYFYWYRQILGQKVEFLVSFYNNEISEKSEIFDDQFSVERPDGSNFTLKIRSTKLEDSAMYFCASTAIPTIQPQHFGDGTRLSIL.

This clonotype came up a few times. This CDR3 is CASSARDLEAFF. Here the CDR3 DNA reads TGTGCCAGCAGTGCCCGGGACCTGGAGGCTTTCTTT. The chain has TRBV2 and TRBJ1-1; maybe TRBD1 (5 bases). V lost 4 bases and J lost 11, with 14 bases in between. CDR1 is SNHLY and CDR2 is FYNNEI in the germline V gene. The CDR3 contains 12 residues. Variable domain in full (rest from reference TRBV2 and TRBJ1-1): EPEVTQTPSHQVTQMGQEVILRCVPISNHLYFYWYRQILGQKVEFLVSFYNNEISEKSEIFDDQFSVERPDGSNFTLKIRSTKLEDSAMYFCASSARDLEAFFGQGTRLTVV.

In this sample, this clonotype turned up a few times. The chain employs TRBV7-9 and TRBJ1-1; D might be TRBD1 (5 bases). The germline gives CDR1 SEHNR, CDR2 FQNEAQ (reference sequence). V was pared by 2 bases and J by 8 bases, with 12 bases between. CDR3 length: 13 amino acids. This CDR3 is CASSLPAGAEAFF. CDR3 DNA: TGTGCCAGCAGCTTACCCGCCGGGGCGGAAGCTTTCTTT.

This chain uses TRBV20-1 with TRBJ1-5, with a weak D call TRBD1 (5 bases). Germline loops: CDR1 DFQATT, CDR2 SNEGSKA (reference sequence). The CDR3 loop spans 15 amino acids. V lost 4 bases to trimming and J lost 4 bases, with 17 bases between them. Here the CDR3 reads CSAIRATGGNQPQHF. The DNA for the CDR3 is TGCAGTGCTATCAGGGCCACCGGGGGGAATCAGCCCCAGCATTTT.

The CDR3 DNA reads as TGCGCCAGCAGCTTGGAAGGGCGGAATGAGCAGTTCTTC. Its protein product is CASSLEGRNEQFF. The V call is TRBV5-1, the J call TRBJ2-1; D gene ambiguous. V lost 0 bases and J lost 7, with 8 bases in between. The CDR3 consists of 13 residues. Germline V gene data show CDR1 as SGHRS and CDR2 as YFSETQ.

This clonotype occurred a few times. This chain uses TRBV20-1 with TRBJ2-7, with 10 bases fitting TRBD2. The CDR3 runs 15 residues. Trimming at V came to 6 bases and at J to 4 bases, leaving 12 bases not matched to a gene. In germline, CDR1 is DFQATT, CDR2 SNEGSKA (reference sequence). CDR3 region: CSAPPAEREGYEQYF. In DNA form, the CDR3 reads TGCAGTGCCCCCCCGGCGGAGCGGGAGGGGTACGAGCAGTACTTC.

This clonotype was seen a handful of times. The chain has TRBV28 and TRBJ2-1, with TRBD2 identical over 16 bases. The CDR3 is made up of 14 amino acids. Losses at the gene ends were 6 bases for V and 12 bases for J; bases not matched to a gene: 5. The germline gives CDR1 MDHEN, CDR2 SYDVKM. CDR3 sequence: CASSGTSGRGGQFF. Here the CDR3 DNA reads TGTGCCAGCAGCGGGACTAGCGGGAGGGGGGGGCAGTTCTTC.

This clonotype turned up a few times. CDR3 loop: CAWSVNQLYNEQFF. CDR3 DNA sequence: TGTGCCTGGAGTGTAAATCAGCTCTACAATGAGCAGTTCTTC. The rearrangement joins TRBV30 to TRBJ2-1; D is ambiguous. V lost 0 bases and J lost 3, with 9 bases in between. CDR1 and CDR2 from the germline V gene are GTSNPN and SVGIG (reference sequence). This CDR3 has 14 amino acids.

In this sample, this clonotype turned up many times. V is TRBV6-2 or TRBV6-3 and J is TRBJ2-2; 8 bases match TRBD1. This CDR3 has 16 residues. The germline CDR1 and CDR2 sequences are MNHEY and SVGEGT. Germline trimming cut 2 bases from V and 4 bases from J; bases unmatched to any gene: 6. The CDR3 here is CASSYERTGFTGELFF. For the CDR3, the DNA is TGTGCCAGCAGTTACGAAAGGACAGGGTTCACCGGGGAGCTGTTTTTT.

The rearrangement joins TRBV20-1 to TRBJ2-1; D remains unclear. CDR3 length: 13 amino acids. Trimming removed 3 bases at V and 4 bases at J, with 10 bases between. Looked up from germline, CDR1 is DFQATT and CDR2 is SNEGSKA (reference sequence). The DNA of the CDR3 is TGCAGTGCTAGGTTGACTGGTTACAATGAGCAGTTCTTC. Its translation is CSARLTGYNEQFF.

The rearrangement uses TRBV20-1 and TRBJ2-1; TRBD2 aligns across 15 bases. The CDR3 totals 16 residues. In germline, CDR1 is DFQATT, CDR2 SNEGSKA (reference sequence). J lost 1 base, V lost 7 bases, and 5 bases had no gene match. The CDR3 reads CSGGTSGRTSYNEQFF. The DNA for the CDR3 is TGCAGTGGTGGGACTAGCGGGAGGACGTCCTACAATGAGCAGTTCTTC.

This clonotype turned up a few times. The genes are TRBV7-2 and TRBJ2-3, with D possibly being TRBD1 or TRBD2 (5 bases each). The V gene lost 0 bases and the J gene lost 1 base, with 11 bases spanning the gap. The V gene's germline CDR1 is SGHTA and CDR2 FQGNSA. The CDR3 runs 16 residues. The CDR3 sequence: CASSLAPGPGTDTQYF. In DNA, the CDR3 is TGTGCCAGCAGCTTAGCCCCGGGACCTGGCACAGATACGCAGTATTTT.

J is TRBJ2-3 and V is TRBV27; D is undetermined. Trimming removed 1 base from V and 0 bases from J, with 5 bases in between. CDR3 length: 14 residues. Germline V lookup: CDR1 MNHEY, CDR2 SMNVEV (reference sequence). Here the CDR3 reads CASSLLYSTDTQYF. The CDR3 nucleotides read TGTGCCAGCAGTTTATTGTATAGCACAGATACGCAGTATTTT.

This clonotype was counted between two and nine times. The chain employs TRBV20-1 and TRBJ2-7, with 9 bases matching TRBD1. The CDR3 extends over 14 amino acids. Germline V gene data show CDR1 as DFQATT and CDR2 as SNEGSKA (reference sequence). V lost 2 bases to trimming and J lost 4 bases; unmatched junction nucleotides: 6. CDR3 nucleotides: TGCAGTGCTAGACCGCGGACAGGGGTGTACGAGCAGTACTTC. Protein product: CSARPRTGVYEQYF.

Comments on this clonotype: One junction end disagrees with the germline gene, perhaps due to a read error. Here the CDR3 reads CASSFQQGALNQPQHF. Written as DNA, the CDR3 is TGTGCCAGCAGCTTCCAACAGGGGGCCCTCAATCAACCCCAGCATTTT. The V call is TRBV7-2, the J call TRBJ1-5; 9 positions agree with TRBD1. Germline V gene data show CDR1 as SGHTA and CDR2 as FQGNSA. The CDR3 covers 16 residues.

V gene TRBV7-8 combines with J gene TRBJ2-1; D is unclear. Per germline, CDR1 SGHVS and CDR2 FQNEAQ. The CDR3 spans 13 residues. V lost 1 base, J lost 5 bases, and 6 bases lay in between. CDR3 in DNA: TGTGCCAGCAGCTTAGAACGTCACAATGAGCAGTTCTTC. Protein sequence: CASSLERHNEQFF.

The rearrangement links TRBV27 to TRBJ2-7, with D tentatively TRBD1 (6 bases). CDR1 is MNHEY and CDR2 is SMNVEV in the germline V gene (reference sequence). This CDR3 region has 14 residues. V was trimmed by 5 bases and J by 2 bases, leaving 13 bases between them. In DNA form, the CDR3 reads TGTGCCAGCAGTCCCCGGGACAAAACCTACGAGCAGTACTTC. It codes for CASSPRDKTYEQYF.

This clonotype was detected many times. The chain joins TRBV24-1 to TRBJ2-6, with 8 positions matching TRBD1. This CDR3 spans 16 amino acids. Germline lookup yields CDR1 KGHDR and CDR2 SFDVKD. V gave up 9 bases and J gave up 4 bases; unmatched junction bases: 10. The CDR3 is CATGPGGASGANVLTF. In DNA form, the CDR3 reads TGTGCCACCGGACCAGGGGGCGCGTCGGGGGCCAACGTCCTGACTTTC.

This clonotype was counted a few times. V and J are TRBV6-1 and TRBJ1-1; D possibly corresponds to TRBD1 (6 bases). CDR1 and CDR2 (germline): MNHNS, SASEGT. The CDR3 is 14 amino acids. The V gene lost 8 bases and the J gene lost 2 bases, with 15 bases spanning the gap. The DNA of the CDR3 is TGTGCCAGCTCTGCAGGACAGCTAAACACTGAAGCTTTCTTT. As protein: CASSAGQLNTEAFF.

This chain uses TRBV30 with TRBJ2-5; D unresolved. The CDR3 loop spans 11 amino acids. Trimming took off 2 bases at V and 3 bases at J, with 4 bases between the two ends. Germline values: CDR1 GTSNPN, CDR2 SVGIG (reference sequence). In nucleotides, the CDR3 is TGTGCCTGGAGTCACAAAGAGACCCAGTACTTC. It codes for CAWSHKETQYF.

The table lists this clonotype with a few counts. The chain links TRBV4-3 to TRBJ2-1, with TRBD2 matching over 9 bases. With V trimmed by 4 bases and J by 6 bases, 7 bases remained unmatched. Per germline, CDR1 LGHNA and CDR2 YSLEER. CDR3 length: 15 amino acids. CDR3 nucleotide sequence: TGCGCCAGCAGCCCTCGGGCGGGAGGGCTCAATGAGCAGTTCTTC. Protein sequence: CASSPRAGGLNEQFF.